The sequence of this T cell receptor (beta chain) was determined in a study of blood T cell repertoires in COVID-19 (dated by TCRdb to between 2020 and 2021). About the full investigation: Samples from collaborators originated in the United States, Italy and Spain and spanned both the acute and convalescent phases of COVID-19. The repertoires were released in a freely available public database meant as a resource for research on the immune response to SARS-CoV-2. The material from the prospective study consisted of cDNA or gDNA derived from T cells, B-cell-depleted T cells, or PBMCs. Subjects who had been exposed to COVID-19, were actively infected with it, or had recovered from it provided the deeply sampled blood TCRbeta repertoires that made up the dataset. Where HLA class I and class II types were available, the types were taken from metadata supplied by the sample provider, not from assay-based typing. The samples were drawn from two sources: the first 160 participants of the ongoing ImmuneRACE study, and over 1,000 subjects contributed by 6 global collaborators. Sample metadata almost always included a de-identified subject ID, COVID-19 status, age in years and sex.

On the study overall, not on this receptor specifically: The quantity of clinical and demographic metadata differed by source and by participant and was supplied without curation.

A note on this clone: Its antigen remains unidentified. No base-level quality is on record; no much larger clone is a single base apart.

The CDR3 goes from the cysteine to the phenylalanine over 15 residues. The only DNA kept is the CDR3, 45 bases in frame from the first base. In the germline V gene (reference sequence), CDR1 corresponds to MNHEY and CDR2 to SMNVEV. Trimming costs V 3 bases and J 5 bases, and their ends lie 17 bases apart. Participants in the prospective study were aged roughly 18 to 95 years, lived in 20 to 25 United States geographic areas, and enrolled through a virtual design. In the prospective study, cohorts were assigned on the basis of participant-reported clinical history obtained from a screening survey and a study questionnaire. Mobile phlebotomists in the prospective study collected whole blood, serum and a nasopharyngeal or oropharyngeal swab from every participant. Prospective study participants could optionally give additional blood draws and questionnaires over a roughly two-month period. Before DNA extraction, prospective study blood samples were shipped either frozen or at room temperature.

TCRbeta CDR3 regions were amplified from genomic DNA using the immunoSEQ Assay, a bias-controlled multiplex PCR. The authors' analysis ran thus. The number of nucleated cells in each sample was estimated by amplification of reference gene primers within the assay. To quantify the absolute abundance of each unique TCRbeta CDR3 rearrangement, sequence reads were collapsed and filtered. Productive Simpson clonality was computed per sample as the square root of Simpson's diversity index over productive rearrangements. TCRdb carries this immuneACCESS record with in-frame sequences only. Its versions omit some clonotypes, under half of them owing to an unresolved V gene in the studies checked, with the rest unexplained. That table gives V, J and clone size, and the DNA gave D and trimming. The sample table shows 200,000 to 250,000 clones, and around 85% are seen once. The ten largest clones represent about 3.8% of the sample.

Recombination linked TRBV27 to TRBJ2-7; TRBD2 could be the D gene, as 6 bases match. This TCR derives from a woman aged 35 to 49 with acute COVID-19. Material for sequencing was PBMCs or T cells enriched from blood (not recorded which). The CDR3 protein: CASSLAEGQVDEQYF. The nucleotide sequence reads as follows: TGTGCCAGCAGTTTGGCGGAGGGCCAGGTGGACGAGCAGTACTTC.